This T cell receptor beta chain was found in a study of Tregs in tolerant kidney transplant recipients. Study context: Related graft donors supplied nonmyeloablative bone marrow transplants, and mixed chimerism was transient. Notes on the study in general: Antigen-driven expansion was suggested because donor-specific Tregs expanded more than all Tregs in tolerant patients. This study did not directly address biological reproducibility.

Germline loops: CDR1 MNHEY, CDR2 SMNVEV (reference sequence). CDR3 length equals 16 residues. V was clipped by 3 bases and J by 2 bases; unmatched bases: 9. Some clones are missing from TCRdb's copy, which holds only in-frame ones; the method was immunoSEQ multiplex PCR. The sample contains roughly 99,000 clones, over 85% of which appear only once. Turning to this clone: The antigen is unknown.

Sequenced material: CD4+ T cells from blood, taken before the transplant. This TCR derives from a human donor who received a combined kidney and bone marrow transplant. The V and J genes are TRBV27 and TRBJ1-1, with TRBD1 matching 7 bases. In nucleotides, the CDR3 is TGTGCCAGCAGTTTCTTGGCAGGGGGGCGAAACACTGAAGCTTTCTTT. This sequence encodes CASSFLAGGRNTEAFF.